The clone carrying this TCR beta chain was seen just once. The target antigen is unknown. Produced via immunoSEQ multiplex PCR; TCRdb's table is partial and in-frame only. Among about 1,900,000 clones listed, about 94% were seen once. This record comes from a study of shared clonotypes between healthy human individuals. Study details: A donor's plate count was three for CD4 naive and three for CD4 memory; CD8 naive had two and CD8 memory one.

Overall study findings and caveats: Depth was large, yet rarefaction showed that sorted-subset sequencing was incomplete. Among non-shared clonotypes, generation probabilities were lower than among those shared by all four donors. Clonotype sharing levels among donors were expected to vary with sequencing depth.

As defined, naive CD8 cells were CD45RO-negative and positively selected for CCR7, with terminally differentiated effector memory CD45RA+ cells excluded. Trimming cost V 1 base and J 0 bases, with 10 bases left between them. The CDR3 is 16 amino acids. Germline CDR1 and CDR2: MNHEY and SMNVEV (reference sequence). Sequences were obtained from naive CD8+ T cells sorted from blood. This TCR was sampled from a man younger than 35 in good health. The chain employs TRBV27 and TRBJ2-1; D is possibly TRBD2 (6 bases). CDR3 nucleotides: TGTGCCAGCAGTTTATTGGAGGGAAGCTCCTACAATGAGCAGTTCTTC. Translation: CASSLLEGSSYNEQFF.